This T cell receptor beta chain was identified during a study of T cells in Graves' hyperthyroidism and ophthalmopathy. On the study more broadly: Peripheral blood samples were taken at initial diagnosis, prior to any treatment.

RNA transcripts served as the template for amplifying TCR beta CDR3 regions. Using the HTBI primer set, a first-round RT-PCR was run on the TCR CDR3. Via MiXCR, TCRdb re-called the multiplex PCR reads, giving one row per CDR3 protein. The sample carries a few hundred thousand distinct CDR3 sequences, around a sixth recorded once. Germline CDR1 is SQVTM and CDR2 is ANQGSEA. V lost 4 bases, J lost 4 bases, and 6 bases stayed unmatched. The CDR3 sequence is 14 residues long. Broader study findings: Stable hyperthyroidism and ophthalmopathy were separated using 13 V-J signatures. Researchers found most expanded thyroid clonotypes above 0.001 in blood as well.

The table lists this clonotype with many counts. Its specificity is unknown. This sequence originates from a woman between 40 and 55 years old with Graves' ophthalmopathy. The rearrangement uses TRBV29-1 and TRBJ2-3; TRBD1 matches 9 bases. The sequenced sample consisted of blood. The CDR3 bases are TGCAGCGTTGTGGACAGGGGCCGTTCAGATACGCAGTATTTT. Protein product: CSVVDRGRSDTQYF.